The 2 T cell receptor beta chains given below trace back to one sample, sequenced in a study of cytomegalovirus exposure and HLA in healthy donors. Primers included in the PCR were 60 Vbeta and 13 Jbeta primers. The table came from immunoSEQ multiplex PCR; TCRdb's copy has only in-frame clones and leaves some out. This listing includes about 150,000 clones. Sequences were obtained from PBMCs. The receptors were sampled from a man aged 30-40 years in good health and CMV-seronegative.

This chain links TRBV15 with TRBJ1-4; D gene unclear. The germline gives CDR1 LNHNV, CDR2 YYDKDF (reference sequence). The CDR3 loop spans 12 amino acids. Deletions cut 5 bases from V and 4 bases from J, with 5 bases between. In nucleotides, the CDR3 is TGTGCCACCAGCGGGCTTAATGAAAAACTGTTTTTT. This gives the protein CATSGLNEKLFF.

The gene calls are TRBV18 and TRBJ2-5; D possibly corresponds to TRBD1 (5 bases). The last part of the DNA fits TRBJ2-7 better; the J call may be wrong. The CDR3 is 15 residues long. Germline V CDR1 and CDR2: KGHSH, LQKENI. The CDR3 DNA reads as TGTGCCAGCTCACCACTTGAGACAGAGTCCTACGAGCAGTACTTC. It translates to CASSPLETESYEQYF.